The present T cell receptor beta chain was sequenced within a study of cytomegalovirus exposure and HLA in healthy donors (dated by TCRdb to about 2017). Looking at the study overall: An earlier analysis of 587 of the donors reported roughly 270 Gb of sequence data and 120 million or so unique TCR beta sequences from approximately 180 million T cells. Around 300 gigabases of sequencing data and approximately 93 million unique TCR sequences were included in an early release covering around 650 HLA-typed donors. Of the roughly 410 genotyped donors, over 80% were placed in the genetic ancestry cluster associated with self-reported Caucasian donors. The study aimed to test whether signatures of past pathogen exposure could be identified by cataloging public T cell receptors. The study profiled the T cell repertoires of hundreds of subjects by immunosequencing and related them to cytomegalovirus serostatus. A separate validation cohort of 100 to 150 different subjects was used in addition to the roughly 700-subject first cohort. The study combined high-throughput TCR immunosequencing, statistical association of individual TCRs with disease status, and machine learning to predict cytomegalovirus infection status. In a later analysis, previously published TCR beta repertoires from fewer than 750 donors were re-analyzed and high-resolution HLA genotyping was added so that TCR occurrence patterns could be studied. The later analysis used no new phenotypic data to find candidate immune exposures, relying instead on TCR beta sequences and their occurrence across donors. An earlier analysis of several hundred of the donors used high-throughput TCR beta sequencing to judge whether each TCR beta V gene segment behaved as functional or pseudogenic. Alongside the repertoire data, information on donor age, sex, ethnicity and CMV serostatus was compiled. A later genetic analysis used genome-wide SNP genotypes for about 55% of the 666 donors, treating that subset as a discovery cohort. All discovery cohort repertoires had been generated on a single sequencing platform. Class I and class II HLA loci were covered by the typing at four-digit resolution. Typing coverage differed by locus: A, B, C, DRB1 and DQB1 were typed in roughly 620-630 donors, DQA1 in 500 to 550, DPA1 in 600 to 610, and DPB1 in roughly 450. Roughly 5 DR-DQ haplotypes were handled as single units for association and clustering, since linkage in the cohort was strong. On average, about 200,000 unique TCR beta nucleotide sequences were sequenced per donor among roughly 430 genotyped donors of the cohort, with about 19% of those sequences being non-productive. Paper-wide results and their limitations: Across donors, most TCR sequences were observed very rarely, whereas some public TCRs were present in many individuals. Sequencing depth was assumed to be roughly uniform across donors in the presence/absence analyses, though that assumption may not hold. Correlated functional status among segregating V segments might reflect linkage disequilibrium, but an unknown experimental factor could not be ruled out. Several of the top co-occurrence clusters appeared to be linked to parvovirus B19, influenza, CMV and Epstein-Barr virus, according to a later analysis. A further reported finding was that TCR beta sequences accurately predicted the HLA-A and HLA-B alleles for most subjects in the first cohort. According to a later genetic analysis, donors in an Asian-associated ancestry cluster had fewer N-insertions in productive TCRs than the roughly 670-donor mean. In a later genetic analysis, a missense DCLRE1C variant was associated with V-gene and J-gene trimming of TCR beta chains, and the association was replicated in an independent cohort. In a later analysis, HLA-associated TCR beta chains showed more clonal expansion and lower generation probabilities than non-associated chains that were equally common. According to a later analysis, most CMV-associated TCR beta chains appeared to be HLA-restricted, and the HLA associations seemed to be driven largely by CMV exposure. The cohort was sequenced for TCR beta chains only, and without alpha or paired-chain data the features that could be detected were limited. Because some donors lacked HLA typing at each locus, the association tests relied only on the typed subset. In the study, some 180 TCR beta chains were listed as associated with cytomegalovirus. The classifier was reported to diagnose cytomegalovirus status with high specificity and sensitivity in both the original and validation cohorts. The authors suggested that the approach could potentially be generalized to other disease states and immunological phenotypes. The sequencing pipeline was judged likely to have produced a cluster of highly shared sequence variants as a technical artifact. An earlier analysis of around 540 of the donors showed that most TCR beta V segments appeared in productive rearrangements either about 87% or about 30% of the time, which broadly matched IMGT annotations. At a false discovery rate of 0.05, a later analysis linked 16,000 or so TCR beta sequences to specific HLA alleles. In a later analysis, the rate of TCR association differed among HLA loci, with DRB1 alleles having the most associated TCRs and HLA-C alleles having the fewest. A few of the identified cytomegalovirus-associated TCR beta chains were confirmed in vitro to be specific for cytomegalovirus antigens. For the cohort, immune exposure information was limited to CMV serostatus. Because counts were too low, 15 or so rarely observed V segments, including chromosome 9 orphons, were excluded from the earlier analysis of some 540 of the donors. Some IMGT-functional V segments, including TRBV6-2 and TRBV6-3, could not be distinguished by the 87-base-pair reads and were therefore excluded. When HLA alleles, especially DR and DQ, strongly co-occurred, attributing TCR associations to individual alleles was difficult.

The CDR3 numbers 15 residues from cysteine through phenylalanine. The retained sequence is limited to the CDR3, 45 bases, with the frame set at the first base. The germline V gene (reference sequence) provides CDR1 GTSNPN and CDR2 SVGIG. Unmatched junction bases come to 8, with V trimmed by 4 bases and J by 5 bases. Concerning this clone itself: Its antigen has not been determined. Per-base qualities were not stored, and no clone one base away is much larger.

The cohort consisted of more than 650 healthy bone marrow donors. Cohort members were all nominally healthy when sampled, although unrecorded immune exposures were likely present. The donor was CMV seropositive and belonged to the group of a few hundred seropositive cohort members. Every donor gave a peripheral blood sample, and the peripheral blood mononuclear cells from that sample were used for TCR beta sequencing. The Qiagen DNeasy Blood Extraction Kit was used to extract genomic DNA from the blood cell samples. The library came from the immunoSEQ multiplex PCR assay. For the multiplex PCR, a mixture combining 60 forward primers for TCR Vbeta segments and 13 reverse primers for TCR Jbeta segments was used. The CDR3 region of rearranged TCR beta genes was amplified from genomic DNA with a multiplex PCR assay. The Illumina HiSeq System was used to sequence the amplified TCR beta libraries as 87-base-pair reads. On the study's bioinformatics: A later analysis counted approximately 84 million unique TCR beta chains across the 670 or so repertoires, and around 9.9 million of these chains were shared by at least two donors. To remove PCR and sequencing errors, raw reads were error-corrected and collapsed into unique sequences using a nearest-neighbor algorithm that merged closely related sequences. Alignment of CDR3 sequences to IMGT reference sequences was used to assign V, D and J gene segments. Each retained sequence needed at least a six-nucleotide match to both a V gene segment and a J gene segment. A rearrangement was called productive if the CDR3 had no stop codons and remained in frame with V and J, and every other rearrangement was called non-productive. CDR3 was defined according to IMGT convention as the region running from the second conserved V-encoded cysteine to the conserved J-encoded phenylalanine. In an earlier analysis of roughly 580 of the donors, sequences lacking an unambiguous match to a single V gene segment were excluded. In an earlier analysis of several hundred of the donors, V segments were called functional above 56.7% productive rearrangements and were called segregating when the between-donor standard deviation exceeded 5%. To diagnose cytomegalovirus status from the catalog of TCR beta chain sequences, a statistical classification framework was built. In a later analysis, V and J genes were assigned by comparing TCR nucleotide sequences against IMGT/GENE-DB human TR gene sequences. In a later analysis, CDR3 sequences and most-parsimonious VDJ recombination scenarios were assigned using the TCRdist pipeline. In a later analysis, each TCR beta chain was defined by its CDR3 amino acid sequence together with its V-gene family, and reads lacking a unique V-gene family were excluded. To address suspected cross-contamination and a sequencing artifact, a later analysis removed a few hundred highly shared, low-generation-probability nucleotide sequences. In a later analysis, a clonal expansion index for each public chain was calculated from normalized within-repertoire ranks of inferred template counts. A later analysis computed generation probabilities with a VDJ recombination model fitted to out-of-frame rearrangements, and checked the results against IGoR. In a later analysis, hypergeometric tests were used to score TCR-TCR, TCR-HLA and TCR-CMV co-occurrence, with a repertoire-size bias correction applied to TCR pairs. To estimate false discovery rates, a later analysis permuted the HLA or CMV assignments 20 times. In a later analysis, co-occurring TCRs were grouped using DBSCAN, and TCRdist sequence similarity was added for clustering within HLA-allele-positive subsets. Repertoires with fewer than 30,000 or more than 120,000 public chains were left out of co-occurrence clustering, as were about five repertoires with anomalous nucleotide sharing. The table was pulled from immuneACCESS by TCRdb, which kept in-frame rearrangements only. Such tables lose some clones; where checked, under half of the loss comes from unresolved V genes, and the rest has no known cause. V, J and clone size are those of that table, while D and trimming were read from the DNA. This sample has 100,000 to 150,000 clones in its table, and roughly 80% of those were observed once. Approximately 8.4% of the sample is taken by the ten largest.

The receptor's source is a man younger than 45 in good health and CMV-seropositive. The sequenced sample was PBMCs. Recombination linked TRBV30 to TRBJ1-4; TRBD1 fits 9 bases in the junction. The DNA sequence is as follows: TGTGCCTGGACCGATATTGGGACAGGGAATGAAAAACTGTTTTTT. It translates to CAWTDIGTGNEKLFF.